The 4 T cell receptor beta chains below all came from one sample that was sequenced in a study of prognosis after radiotherapy for stage I lung cancer. Amplification of the TCR beta CDR3 (from genomic DNA) was done by two-round multiplex PCR. Primers specific to each TRBV and TRBJ gene drove first-round PCR. Using its own MiXCR run on the multiplex PCR reads, TCRdb lists one record per CDR3 protein. Of over 20,000 distinct CDR3 sequences in the sample, around 42% were seen once. The sequencing here drew on PBMCs, taken before or after stereotactic body radiation therapy (not recorded which). These receptors all stem from a donor aged 50 or older with non-small cell lung cancer.

Concerning this clonotype itself: A far larger clone is one base from this, pointing to a likely read error. The chain recombines TRBV6-4 with TRBJ1-6; D remains unclear. Trimming cost V 8 bases and J 7 bases, with 12 bases left between them. There are 13 residues in the CDR3. Germline CDR1 reads MRHNA; CDR2 reads SNTAGT. The CDR3 here is CASLAVENSPLHF. CDR3 coding DNA: TGTGCCAGCCTGGCAGTAGAAAATTCACCCCTCCACTTT.

This clonotype was counted ten times or more. This chain joins TRBV7-9 and TRBJ1-5, with D unclear. This CDR3 is built from 14 residues. The V gene's germline CDR1 is SEHNR and CDR2 FQNEAQ (reference sequence). V dropped 0 bases and J dropped 2 bases, with 5 bases sitting between them. The chain's CDR3 is CASSLAGGNQPQHF. The CDR3 DNA reads TGTGCCAGCAGCTTAGCGGGAGGCAATCAGCCCCAGCATTTT.

Ten or more counts support this clonotype. The CDR3 protein is CASSQSLAGDTGELFF. The DNA for the CDR3 is TGTGCCAGCAGCCAAAGCCTAGCGGGAGACACCGGGGAGCTGTTTTTT. The V call is TRBV4-2, the J call TRBJ2-2, with 10 nucleotides matching TRBD2. With 2 bases clipped from V and 3 bases from J, the junction kept 3 bases outside the gene matches. CDR3 length equals 16 residues. CDR1 is LGHNA and CDR2 is YNFKEQ in the germline V gene.

The V and J genes are TRBV6-6 and TRBJ1-3, with D unresolved. Looked up from germline, CDR1 is MNHNY and CDR2 is SVGAGI (reference sequence). The V and J ends lost 0 bases and 0 bases respectively, with 9 bases between them. This CDR3 has 16 residues. This chain's CDR3 is CASSYSRPSSGNTIYF. For the CDR3, the DNA is TGTGCCAGCAGTTACTCGCGACCGAGCTCTGGAAACACCATATATTTT.